The 10 T cell receptor beta chains reported below all come from one sample, sequenced in a study of cytomegalovirus exposure and HLA in healthy donors. PCR amplification relied on 60 Vbeta primers (plus 13 Jbeta primers). Repertoires were generated with immunoSEQ multiplex PCR, while TCRdb's copy carries only in-frame clones and drops some. The table lists approximately 150,000 clones, 75% to 85% of them singletons. The specimen sequenced was PBMCs. These TCRs come from a man aged 45-65 years in good health and CMV-seropositive.

With respect to this clone: A read error may account for a junction end that differs from germline. Additional DNA sequences in this sample encode the identical CDR3. V gene TRBV11-3 combines with J gene TRBJ2-2; D is tentatively TRBD1 or TRBD2 (5 bases each). Germline V lookup: CDR1 SGHNT, CDR2 YENEEA. The CDR3 sequence is 16 residues long. The CDR3 protein is CASSLQEAGFTGELFF. The CDR3 DNA follows: TGCGCCAGCAGCTTACAGGAGGCTGGTTTTACCGGGGAGCTGTTTTTT.

The V gene is TRBV30, the J gene TRBJ1-5; D gene ambiguous. The CDR3 has 16 residues. In germline, CDR1 is GTSNPN, CDR2 SVGIG (reference sequence). V was shortened by 0 bases and J by 0 bases, with 12 bases between the two germline ends. The CDR3 spells CAWSVAPRFSNQPQHF. For the CDR3, the DNA is TGTGCCTGGAGTGTAGCCCCCAGGTTTAGCAATCAGCCCCAGCATTTT.

The V and J genes are TRBV7-9 and TRBJ2-5; D uncertain. The end of the DNA fits TRBJ2-7 better, so the J call may be wrong. Germline V gene sequence: CDR1 SEHNR, CDR2 FQNEAQ (reference sequence). This CDR3 has 12 amino acids. The CDR3 nucleotides are TGTGCCAGCAGCTTTTTGCTGGGCGAGCAGTACTTC. Residues: CASSFLLGEQYF.

The V gene is TRBV2, the J gene TRBJ2-7, with TRBD1 identical over 10 bases. The CDR3 is 14 residues long. Trimming at V came to 6 bases and at J to 2 bases, leaving 4 bases not matched to a gene. Germline lookup yields CDR1 SNHLY and CDR2 FYNNEI. CDR3 sequence (DNA): TGTGCCAGCAGGTGGGACAGGGGTACCTACGAGCAGTACTTC. Protein sequence: CASRWDRGTYEQYF. The full variable domain, completed using reference TRBV2 and TRBJ2-7, is EPEVTQTPSHQVTQMGQEVILRCVPISNHLYFYWYRQILGQKVEFLVSFYNNEISEKSEIFDDQFSVERPDGSNFTLKIRSTKLEDSAMYFCASRWDRGTYEQYFGPGTRLTVT.

The chain has TRBV5-1 and TRBJ2-1; the match to TRBD1 covers 9 bases. V lost 3 bases to trimming and J lost 6 bases; unmatched junction nucleotides: 4. This CDR3 comprises 14 residues. Germline CDR1 is SGHRS and CDR2 is YFSETQ. This CDR3 reads CASSSQGAGNEQFF. The CDR3 DNA sequence: TGCGCCAGCAGCTCACAGGGGGCCGGCAATGAGCAGTTCTTC.

About this clone: Sequence at one end of the junction differs from germline and may be a read error. The chain is built from TRBV5-1 and TRBJ2-6, with 8 bases fitting TRBD1. Germline-derived CDR1 and CDR2 are SGHRS and YFSETQ. This CDR3 region has 15 residues. The CDR3 DNA is TGCGCCAGCAGCACCGGACAGGGTGGGACCAACGTCCTGACTTTC. This codes for CASSTGQGGTNVLTF.

In DNA form, the CDR3 reads TGTGCCAGCAGCAGCGGGAGCGGCGGGACGCCGTCCTACAATGAGCAGTTCTTC. Its protein is CASSSGSGGTPSYNEQFF. The chain has TRBV7-6 and TRBJ2-1; 8 nucleotides agree with TRBD2. Germline values: CDR1 SGHVS, CDR2 FNYEAQ. This CDR3 has 18 amino acids. V was clipped by 5 bases and J by 1 base; unmatched bases: 13. Full variable domain (outside the CDR3, taken from reference TRBV7-6 and TRBJ2-1): GAGVSQSPRYKVTKRGQDVALRCDPISGHVSLYWYRQALGQGPEFLTYFNYEAQQDKSGLPNDRFSAERPEGSISTLTIQRTEQRDSAMYRCASSSGSGGTPSYNEQFFGPGTRLTVL.

This clone has a count of ten or more. The chain links TRBV6-4 to TRBJ2-1, with 12 bases identical to TRBD2. Germline V lookup: CDR1 MRHNA, CDR2 SNTAGT. The junction had 3 bases not matched to a gene; V was cut back by 3 bases and J by 9 bases. The CDR3 covers 14 residues. The CDR3: CASSETSGSGEQFF. The CDR3 DNA reads TGTGCCAGCAGTGAGACTAGCGGGAGTGGTGAGCAGTTCTTC.

CDR3 nucleotides: TGCGCCAGCAGCAACACGGCGACAGGTGAGCAGTACTTC. This translates into CASSNTATGEQYF. The J gene is TRBJ2-7, the V gene TRBV5-1, with D possibly matching TRBD1 (6 bases). Germline CDR1 and CDR2: SGHRS and YFSETQ. V was shortened by 4 bases and J by 7 bases, with 15 bases between the two germline ends. The CDR3 is made up of 13 amino acids.

The DNA for the CDR3 is TGTGCCACCAGCAGAGCCGGGACAGGACGCTACGAGCAGTACTTC. This codes for CATSRAGTGRYEQYF. This chain uses TRBV15 with TRBJ2-7; 8 bases are a match to TRBD1. Germline CDR1 reads LNHNV; CDR2 reads YYDKDF (reference sequence). CDR3 length equals 15 residues. The V and J ends lost 1 base and 3 bases, in that order; junction bases with no gene match: 5.